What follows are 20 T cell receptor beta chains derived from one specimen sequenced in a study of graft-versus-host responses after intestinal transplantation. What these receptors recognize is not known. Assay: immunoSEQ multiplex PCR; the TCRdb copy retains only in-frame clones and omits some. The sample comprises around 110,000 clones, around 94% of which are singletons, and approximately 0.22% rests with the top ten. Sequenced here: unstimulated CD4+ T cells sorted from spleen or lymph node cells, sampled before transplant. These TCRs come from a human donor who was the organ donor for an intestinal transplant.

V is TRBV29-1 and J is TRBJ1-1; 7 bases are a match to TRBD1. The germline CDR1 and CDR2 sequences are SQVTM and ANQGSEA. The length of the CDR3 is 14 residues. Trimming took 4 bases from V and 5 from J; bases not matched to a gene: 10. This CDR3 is CSVGAGQRRTEAFF. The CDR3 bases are TGCAGCGTTGGTGCGGGACAGCGGAGGACTGAAGCTTTCTTT.

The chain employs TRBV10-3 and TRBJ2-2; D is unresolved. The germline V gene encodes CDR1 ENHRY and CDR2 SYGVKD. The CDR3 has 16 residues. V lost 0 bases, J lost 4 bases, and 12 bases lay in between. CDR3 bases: TGTGCCATCAGTGAGTCGGGGTCTAGAGTCACCGGGGAGCTGTTTTTT. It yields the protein CAISESGSRVTGELFF.

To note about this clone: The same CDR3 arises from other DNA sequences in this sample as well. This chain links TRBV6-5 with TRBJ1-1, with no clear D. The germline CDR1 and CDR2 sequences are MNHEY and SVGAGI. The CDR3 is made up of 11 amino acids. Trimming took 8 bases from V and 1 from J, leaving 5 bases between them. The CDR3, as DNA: TGTGCCAGCCGGAGGAACACTGAAGCTTTCTTT. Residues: CASRRNTEAFF.

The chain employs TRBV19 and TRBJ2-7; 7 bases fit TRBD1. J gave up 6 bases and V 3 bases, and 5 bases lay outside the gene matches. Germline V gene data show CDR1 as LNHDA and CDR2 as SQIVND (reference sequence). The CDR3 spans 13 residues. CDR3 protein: CASSMRTGGEQYF. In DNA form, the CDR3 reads TGTGCCAGTAGTATGAGGACAGGAGGCGAGCAGTACTTC.

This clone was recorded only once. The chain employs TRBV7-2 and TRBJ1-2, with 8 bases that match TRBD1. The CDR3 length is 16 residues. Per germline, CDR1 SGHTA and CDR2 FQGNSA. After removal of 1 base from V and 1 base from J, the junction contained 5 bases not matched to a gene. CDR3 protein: CASSLGGTGVNYGYTF. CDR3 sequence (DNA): TGTGCCAGCAGCTTAGGGGGGACAGGAGTTAACTATGGCTACACCTTC. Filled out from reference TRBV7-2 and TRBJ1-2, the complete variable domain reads GAGVSQSPSNKVTEKGKDVELRCDPISGHTALYWYRQSLGQGLEFLIYFQGNSAPDKSGLPSDRFSAERTGGSVSTLTIQRTQQEDSAVYLCASSLGGTGVNYGYTFGSGTRLTVV.

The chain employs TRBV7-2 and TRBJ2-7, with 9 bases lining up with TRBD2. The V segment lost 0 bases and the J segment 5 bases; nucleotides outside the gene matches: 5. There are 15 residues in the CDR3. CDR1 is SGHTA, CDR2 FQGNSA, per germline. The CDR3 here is CASSLAWTSAHEQYF. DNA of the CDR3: TGTGCCAGCAGCTTAGCCTGGACTAGCGCCCACGAGCAGTACTTC.

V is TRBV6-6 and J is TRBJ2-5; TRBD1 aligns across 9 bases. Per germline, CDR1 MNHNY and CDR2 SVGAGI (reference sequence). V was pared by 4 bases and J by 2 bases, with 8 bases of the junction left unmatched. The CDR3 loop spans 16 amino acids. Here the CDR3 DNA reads TGTGCCAGCAGTTCCGGGACAGGGATAAGGCAAGAGACCCAGTACTTC. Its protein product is CASSSGTGIRQETQYF.

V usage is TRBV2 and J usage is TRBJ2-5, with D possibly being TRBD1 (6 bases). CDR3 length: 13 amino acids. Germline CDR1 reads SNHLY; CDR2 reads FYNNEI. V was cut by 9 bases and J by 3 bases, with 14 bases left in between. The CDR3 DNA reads TGTGCCAGTAGTAGGACAGAAAAAGAGACCCAGTACTTC. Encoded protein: CASSRTEKETQYF. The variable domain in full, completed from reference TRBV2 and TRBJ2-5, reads EPEVTQTPSHQVTQMGQEVILRCVPISNHLYFYWYRQILGQKVEFLVSFYNNEISEKSEIFDDQFSVERPDGSNFTLKIRSTKLEDSAMYFCASSRTEKETQYFGPGTRLLVL.

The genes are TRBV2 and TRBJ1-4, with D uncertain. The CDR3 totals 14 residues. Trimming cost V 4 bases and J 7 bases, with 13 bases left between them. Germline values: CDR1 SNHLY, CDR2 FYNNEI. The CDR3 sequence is CASSVFLPGEKLFF. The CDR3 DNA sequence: TGTGCCAGCAGTGTATTCTTACCCGGTGAAAAACTGTTTTTT.

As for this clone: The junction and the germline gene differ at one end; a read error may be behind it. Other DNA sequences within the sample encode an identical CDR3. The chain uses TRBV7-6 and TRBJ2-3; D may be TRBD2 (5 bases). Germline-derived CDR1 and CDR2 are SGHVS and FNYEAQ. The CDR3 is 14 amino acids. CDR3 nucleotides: TGCGCCAGCAGCTTAGCGCGGGGCACAGATACGCAGTATTTT. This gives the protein CASSLARGTDTQYF.

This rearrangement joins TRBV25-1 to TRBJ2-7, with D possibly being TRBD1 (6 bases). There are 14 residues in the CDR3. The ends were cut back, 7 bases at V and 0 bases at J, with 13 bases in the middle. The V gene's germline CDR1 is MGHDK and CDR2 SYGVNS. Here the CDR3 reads CASKDSLGSYEQYF. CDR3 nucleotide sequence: TGTGCCAGCAAGGACAGTCTCGGCTCCTACGAGCAGTACTTC.

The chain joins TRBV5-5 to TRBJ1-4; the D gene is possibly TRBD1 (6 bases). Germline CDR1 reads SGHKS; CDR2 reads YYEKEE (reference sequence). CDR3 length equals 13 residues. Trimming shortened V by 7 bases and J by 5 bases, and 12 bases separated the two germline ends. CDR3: CASLRGLNEKLFF. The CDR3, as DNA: TGTGCCAGCCTCAGGGGACTGAATGAAAAACTGTTTTTT. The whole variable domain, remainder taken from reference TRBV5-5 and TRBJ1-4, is DAGVTQSPTHLIKTRGQQVTLRCSPISGHKSVSWYQQVLGQGPQFIFQYYEKEERGRGNFPDRFSARQFPNYSSELNVNALLLGDSALYLCASLRGLNEKLFFGSGTQLSVL.

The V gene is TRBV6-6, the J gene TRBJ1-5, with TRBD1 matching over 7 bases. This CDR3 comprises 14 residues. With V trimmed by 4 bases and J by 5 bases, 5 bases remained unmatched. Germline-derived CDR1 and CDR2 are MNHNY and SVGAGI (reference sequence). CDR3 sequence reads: CASSFGTGDQPQHF. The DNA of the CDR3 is TGTGCCAGCAGTTTTGGCACAGGGGATCAGCCCCAGCATTTT.

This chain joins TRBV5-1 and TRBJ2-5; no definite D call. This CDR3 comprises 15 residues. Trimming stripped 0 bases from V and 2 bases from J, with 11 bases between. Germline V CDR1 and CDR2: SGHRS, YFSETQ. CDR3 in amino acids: CASSLGLGRQETQYF. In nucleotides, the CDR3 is TGCGCCAGCAGCTTGGGTTTAGGAAGGCAAGAGACCCAGTACTTC.

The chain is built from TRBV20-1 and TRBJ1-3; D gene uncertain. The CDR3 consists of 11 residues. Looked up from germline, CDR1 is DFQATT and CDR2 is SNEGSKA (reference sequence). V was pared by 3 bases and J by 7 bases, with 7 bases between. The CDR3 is CSARGWNTIYF. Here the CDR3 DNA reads TGCAGTGCTAGGGGGTGGAACACCATATATTTT.

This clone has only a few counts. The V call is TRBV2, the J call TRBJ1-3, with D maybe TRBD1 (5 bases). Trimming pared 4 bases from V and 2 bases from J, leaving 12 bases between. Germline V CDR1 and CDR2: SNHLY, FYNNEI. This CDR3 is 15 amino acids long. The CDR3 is CASSALDRAGNTIYF. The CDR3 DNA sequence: TGTGCCAGCAGTGCCCTTGACAGAGCTGGAAACACCATATATTTT.

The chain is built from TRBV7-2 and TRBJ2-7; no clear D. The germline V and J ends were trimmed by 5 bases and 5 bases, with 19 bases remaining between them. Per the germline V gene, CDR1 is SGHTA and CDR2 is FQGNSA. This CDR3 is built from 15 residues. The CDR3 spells CASSSLSDSWNEQYF. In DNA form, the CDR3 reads TGTGCCAGCAGCAGTTTATCCGACTCTTGGAACGAGCAGTACTTC.

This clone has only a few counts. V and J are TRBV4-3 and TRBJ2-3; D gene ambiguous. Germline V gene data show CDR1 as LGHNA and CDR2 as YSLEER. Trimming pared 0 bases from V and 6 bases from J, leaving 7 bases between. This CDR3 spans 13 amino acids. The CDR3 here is CASSQEFGDTQYF. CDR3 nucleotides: TGCGCCAGCAGCCAAGAATTCGGGGATACGCAGTATTTT.

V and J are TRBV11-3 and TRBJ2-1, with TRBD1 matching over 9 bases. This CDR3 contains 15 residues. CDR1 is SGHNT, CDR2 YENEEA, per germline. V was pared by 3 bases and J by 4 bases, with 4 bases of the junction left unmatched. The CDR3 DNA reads TGTGCCAGCAGCTTGGGACAGGGTGGATACAATGAGCAGTTCTTC. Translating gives CASSLGQGGYNEQFF.

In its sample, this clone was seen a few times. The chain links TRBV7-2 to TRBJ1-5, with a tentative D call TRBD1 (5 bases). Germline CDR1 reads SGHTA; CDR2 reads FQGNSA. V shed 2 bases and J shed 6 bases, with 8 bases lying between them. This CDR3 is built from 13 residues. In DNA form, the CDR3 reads TGTGCCAGCAGCTTAAGACAGCTTCAGCCCCAGCATTTT. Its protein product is CASSLRQLQPQHF.